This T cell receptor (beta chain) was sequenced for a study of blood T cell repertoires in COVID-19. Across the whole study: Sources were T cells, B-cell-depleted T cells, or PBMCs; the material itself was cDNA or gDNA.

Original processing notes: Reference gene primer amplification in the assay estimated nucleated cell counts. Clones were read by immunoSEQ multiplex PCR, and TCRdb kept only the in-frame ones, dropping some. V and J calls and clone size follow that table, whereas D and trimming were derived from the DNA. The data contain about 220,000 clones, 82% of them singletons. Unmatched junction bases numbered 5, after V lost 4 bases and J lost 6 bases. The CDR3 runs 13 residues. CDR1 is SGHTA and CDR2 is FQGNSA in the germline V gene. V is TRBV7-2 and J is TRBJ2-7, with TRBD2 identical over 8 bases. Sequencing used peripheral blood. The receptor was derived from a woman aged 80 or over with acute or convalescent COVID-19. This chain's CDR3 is CASSSGLVTEQYF. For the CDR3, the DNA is TGTGCCAGCAGCTCGGGACTAGTCACCGAGCAGTACTTC.